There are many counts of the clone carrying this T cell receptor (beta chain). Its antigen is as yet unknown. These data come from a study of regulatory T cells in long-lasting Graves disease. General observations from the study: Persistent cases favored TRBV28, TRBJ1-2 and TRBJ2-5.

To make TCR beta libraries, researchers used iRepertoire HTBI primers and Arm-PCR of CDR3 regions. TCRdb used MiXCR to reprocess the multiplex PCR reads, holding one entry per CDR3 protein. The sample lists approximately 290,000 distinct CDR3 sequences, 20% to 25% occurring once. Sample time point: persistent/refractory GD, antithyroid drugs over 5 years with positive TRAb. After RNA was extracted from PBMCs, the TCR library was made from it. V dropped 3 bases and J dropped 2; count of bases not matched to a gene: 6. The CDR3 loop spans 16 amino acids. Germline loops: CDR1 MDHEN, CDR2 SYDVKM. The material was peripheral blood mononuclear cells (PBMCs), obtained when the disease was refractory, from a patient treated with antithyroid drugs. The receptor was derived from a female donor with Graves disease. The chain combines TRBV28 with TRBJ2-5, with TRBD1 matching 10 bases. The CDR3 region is CASSFPGTGEQETQYF. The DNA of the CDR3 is TGTGCCAGCAGTTTTCCAGGGACAGGGGAACAAGAGACCCAGTACTTC.